This TCR beta chain came from a study of immune cell composition in non-small cell lung cancer. For this clone: Its antigen is unidentified.

Normal lung sampling was at least 3 cm from the tumour, as distant as possible. V lost 0 bases, J lost 0 bases, and 14 bases lay in between. This CDR3 has 17 residues. Germline V CDR1 and CDR2: MNHEY, SMNVEV (reference sequence). The assay was immunoSEQ multiplex PCR, and TCRdb's table has in-frame clones only and misses some. The repertoire includes around 5,000 clones, roughly 90% of them detected once, and approximately 6.3% sits in the top ten. Study observations and caveats: Dominant in vivo tumour-associated clones were not shown to share tumour-reactive sequences. Tumour TCR-beta clonality was not significantly tied to smoking pack-years. TIL tumour reactivity correlated with maximal tumour-associated clone frequency in adenocarcinoma.

Sequenced input: non-adjacent lung tissue. The source of this sequence is a human donor with non-small cell lung cancer. Some clones in this sample may be carry-over from other donors' samples. This chain links TRBV27 with TRBJ1-2; D is possibly TRBD1 (6 bases). Here the CDR3 reads CASSLSSRGITNYGYTF. For the CDR3, the DNA is TGTGCCAGCAGTTTATCCAGTAGGGGGATTACTAACTATGGCTACACCTTC.